Sequencing of this TCR beta chain was carried out in a study of beta chain features in type 1 diabetes. To note about this clone: Its target is unknown.

Notes on the study in general: When Type 1 diabetes patients were examined, their TCRB CDR3s proved moderately but significantly shorter in all four CD4+ subsets.

The authors took one heparinised blood draw, averaging approximately 120 mL, from each donor. Germline V lookup: CDR1 LGHNA, CDR2 YNFKEQ. The ends were cut back, 4 bases at V and 3 bases at J, with 13 bases in the middle. The CDR3 contains 14 residues. Since all of the isolated RNA was reverse transcribed, expressed TCRB transcripts were what got sequenced. The data were produced by immunoSEQ multiplex PCR, yet TCRdb's version contains in-frame clones alone and is incomplete. This sample has 640,000 or so clones, with over 12% found just once. This TCR derives from a man younger than 30 with type 1 diabetes. The sequenced material came from naive CD4+ T cells from blood. V is TRBV4-2 and J is TRBJ2-7, with D possibly being TRBD1 or TRBD2 (5 bases each). CDR3 sequence (DNA): TGTGCCAGCAGCCCGGGACCGGACTTCTACGAGCAGTACTTC. Translated, it gives CASSPGPDFYEQYF.